This T cell receptor beta chain was profiled in a study of Tregs in tolerant kidney transplant recipients. Study as a whole: Mixed chimerism was transient after nonmyeloablative marrow transplants from related graft donors.

TCRdb keeps only in-frame clones here, not all; method: immunoSEQ multiplex PCR. With roughly 48,000 clones in the sample, the ten largest clones hold 0.75% to 0.95%. For this clone: Its specificity is not known. From the germline J gene comes the end of the CDR3, since the read stops 3 residues before it.

V was clipped by 3 bases and J by 4 bases; unmatched bases: 9. The CDR3 has 15 amino acids. Germline lookup yields CDR1 KGHSH and CDR2 LQKENI. Overall study findings and caveats: For some patients, primers changed over time, blocking nucleotide-level comparison.

V gene TRBV18 combines with J gene TRBJ2-7; 7 bases fit TRBD2. The receptor comes from a human donor who received a combined kidney and bone marrow transplant. The sequences come from CD4+ T cells from blood, collected before the transplant. CDR3 DNA, as far as it was read: TGTGCCAGCTCACCGGAGTCAGCGGGGCCATACGAG. It yields the protein CASSPESAGPYE. The whole CDR3 reads CASSPESAGPYEQYF.